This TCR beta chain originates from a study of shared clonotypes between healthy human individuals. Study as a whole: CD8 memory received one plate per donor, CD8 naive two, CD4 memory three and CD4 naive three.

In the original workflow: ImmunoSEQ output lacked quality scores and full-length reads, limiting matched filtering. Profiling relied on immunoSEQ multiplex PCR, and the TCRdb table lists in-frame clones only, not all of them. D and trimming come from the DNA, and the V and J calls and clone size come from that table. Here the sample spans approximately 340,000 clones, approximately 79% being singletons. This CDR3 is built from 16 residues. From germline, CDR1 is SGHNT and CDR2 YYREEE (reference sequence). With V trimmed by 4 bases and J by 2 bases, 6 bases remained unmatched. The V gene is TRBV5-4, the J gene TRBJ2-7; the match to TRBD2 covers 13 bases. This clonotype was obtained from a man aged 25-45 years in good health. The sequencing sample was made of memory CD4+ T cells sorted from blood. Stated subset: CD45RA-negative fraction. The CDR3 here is CASSRPGTSGTYEQYF. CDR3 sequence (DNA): TGTGCCAGCAGCCGACCCGGGACTAGCGGGACCTACGAGCAGTACTTC. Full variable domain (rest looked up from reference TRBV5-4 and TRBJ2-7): ETGVTQSPTHLIKTRGQQVTLRCSSQSGHNTVSWYQQALGQGPQFIFQYYREEENGRGNFPPRFSGLQFPNYSSELNVNALELDDSALYLCASSRPGTSGTYEQYFGPGTRLTVT.